This entry is about one TCR beta chain. This sample is part of a study of beta chain features in type 1 diabetes. CDR3 size: 13 residues. Germline assignment: CDR1 KGHSH and CDR2 LQKENI. V was cut by 4 bases and J by 1 base, with 6 bases left in between. Sequencing targeted expressed TCRB transcripts, as all isolated RNA had been reverse transcribed. The table came from immunoSEQ multiplex PCR; TCRdb's copy has only in-frame clones and leaves some out. The sample records around 350,000 clones, around 13% being singletons. Central memory, naive, regulatory and stem cell-like memory CD4+ cells were sorted by CD45RO/CCR7/CD25/CD127/CD95/CD27.

The clonotype comes from a man aged 18 to 30 in good health. J is TRBJ2-3 and V is TRBV18; the D is unclear. Sequencing was carried out using naive CD4+ T cells from blood. In DNA, the CDR3 is TGTGCCAGCTCACTTCATCGCACAGATACGCAGTATTTT. Protein: CASSLHRTDTQYF. The variable domain in full, completed from reference TRBV18 and TRBJ2-3, reads NAGVMQNPRHLVRRRGQEARLRCSPMKGHSHVYWYRQLPEEGLKFMVYLQKENIIDESGMPKERFSAEFPKEGPSILRIQQVVRGDSAAYFCASSLHRTDTQYFGPGTRLTVL.